These 5 T cell receptor beta chains share one sample of origin, sequenced in a study of cytotoxic CD8 clonotypes in ibrutinib-treated CLL. Libraries were prepared by immunoSEQ multiplex PCR; TCRdb keeps only in-frame clonotypes and omits some of them. The table records roughly 70,000 clones, 75% to 95% of them present only once. The input for sequencing was PBMCs, taken after 12 months of ibrutinib treatment. The origin of the receptors is a human donor with chronic lymphocytic leukemia.

V usage is TRBV4-1 and J usage is TRBJ2-3; D might be TRBD1 (5 bases). V dropped 3 bases and J dropped 5 bases, with 12 bases sitting between them. Germline CDR1 is MGHRA and CDR2 is YSYEKL. The CDR3 length is 14 residues. This CDR3 is CASSQPYRKDTQYF. The CDR3 DNA reads TGCGCCAGCAGCCAGCCCTACAGGAAAGATACGCAGTATTTT.

This clone was seen just once. The J gene is TRBJ1-1, the V gene TRBV11-2; D is perhaps TRBD1 (5 bases). Germline CDR1 and CDR2: SGHAT and FQNNGV. Trimming removed 5 bases at V and 3 bases at J, with 13 bases between. The CDR3 is made up of 14 amino acids. The CDR3 spells CASSPWGEDTEAFF. The CDR3 nucleotides read TGTGCCAGCAGCCCCTGGGGGGAGGACACTGAAGCTTTCTTT.

V usage is TRBV2 and J usage is TRBJ2-7; D gene ambiguous. V shed 6 bases and J shed 3 bases, with 12 bases lying between them. Germline-derived CDR1 and CDR2 are SNHLY and FYNNEI. The CDR3 consists of 13 residues. The CDR3 loop reads CASRLTELYEQYF. DNA for the CDR3: TGTGCCAGCAGATTGACTGAGCTCTACGAGCAGTACTTC.

The chain joins TRBV4-2 to TRBJ2-5; 7 bases are shared with TRBD1. The CDR3 loop spans 16 amino acids. After removal of 0 bases from V and 4 bases from J, the junction contained 8 bases not matched to a gene. Germline V gene data show CDR1 as LGHNA and CDR2 as YNFKEQ. CDR3 in amino acids: CASSQEVEGARETQYF. DNA of the CDR3: TGTGCCAGCAGCCAAGAAGTCGAGGGGGCGCGAGAGACCCAGTACTTC.

The CDR3 loop is CASTFSGKLFF. The DNA for the CDR3 is TGTGCCAGCACATTCTCCGGGAAACTGTTTTTT. The rearrangement joins TRBV28 to TRBJ1-4; D unclear. The germline gives CDR1 MDHEN, CDR2 SYDVKM. The CDR3 has 11 amino acids. Trimming took 7 bases from V and 11 from J, leaving 11 bases between them.